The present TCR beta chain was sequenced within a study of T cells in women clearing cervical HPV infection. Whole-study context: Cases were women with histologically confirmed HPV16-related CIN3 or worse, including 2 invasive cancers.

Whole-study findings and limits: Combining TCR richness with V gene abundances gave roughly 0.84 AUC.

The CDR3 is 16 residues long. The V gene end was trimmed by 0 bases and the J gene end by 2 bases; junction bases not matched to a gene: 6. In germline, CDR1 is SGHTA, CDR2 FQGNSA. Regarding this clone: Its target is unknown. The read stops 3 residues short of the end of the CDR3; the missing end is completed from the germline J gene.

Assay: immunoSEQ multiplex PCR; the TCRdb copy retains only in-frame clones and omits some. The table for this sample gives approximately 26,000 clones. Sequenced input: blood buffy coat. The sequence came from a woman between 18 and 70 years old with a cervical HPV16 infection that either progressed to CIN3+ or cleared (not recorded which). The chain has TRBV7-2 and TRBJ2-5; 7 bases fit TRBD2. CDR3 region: CASSLARDYNQETQYF. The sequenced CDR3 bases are TGTGCCAGCAGCTTAGCCCGGGACTACAATCAAGAGACC.